This TCR beta chain is drawn from a study of blood T cell repertoires in COVID-19. Overall study context: In each case, the material was cDNA or gDNA derived from T cells, B-cell-depleted T cells, or PBMCs.

The data were produced by immunoSEQ multiplex PCR, yet TCRdb's version contains in-frame clones alone and is incomplete. The sample yields roughly 260,000 clones, 65% to 85% seen once. V was cut by 0 bases and J by 4 bases, with 16 bases left in between. This CDR3 comprises 17 residues. Germline lookup yields CDR1 SGHAT and CDR2 FQNNGV. The origin of this receptor is a woman aged 40-49 years with active or convalescent COVID-19. The chain recombines TRBV11-2 with TRBJ1-3; tentative D call: TRBD1 (5 bases). Sequencing was done on a sample of peripheral blood. This chain's CDR3 is CASSLDSAGMAGNTIYF. As DNA, the CDR3 is TGTGCCAGCAGCTTAGATTCGGCAGGGATGGCCGGAAACACCATATATTTT.